This T cell receptor (beta chain) was retrieved from a study of OX40 agonist ivuxolimab in advanced cancers. Study-level information: Ivuxolimab, an agonist antibody against OX40 (CD134), was given to patients. Cohort: about 80% men, mean age 60, aged roughly 23 to 90. Study-wide results and limits: The CD4+ and CD8+ T cells in the blood had expanded clonally by week 6 at 0.1 to 3.0 mg/kg. Clonal expansion was among the lowest in partial responders at 0.1-3.0 mg/kg, especially CD8+.

Assay used: immunoSEQ multiplex PCR; TCRdb lists only in-frame clones, some missing. The sample has tens of thousands of clones, around nine tenths seen once. Germline V CDR1 and CDR2: SGHRS, YFSETQ. V was pared by 0 bases and J by 1 base, with 13 bases between. CDR3 length equals 16 residues. As for this clone: Its antigen is as yet unknown.

This TCR derives from an adult with an advanced solid tumor such as melanoma, head and neck, liver or kidney cancer. J is TRBJ1-2 and V is TRBV5-1, with D unclear. The sample was CD4+ or CD8+ T cells sorted from blood, taken in a trial of the OX40 agonist ivuxolimab. The CDR3 sequence is CASSLGSLGGNYGYTF. CDR3 DNA sequence: TGCGCCAGCAGCTTGGGTTCCCTAGGTGGTAACTATGGCTACACCTTC.